This T cell receptor (beta chain) was captured by sequencing in a study of neurological immune-mediated disorders. V lost 3 bases to trimming and J lost 6 bases, with 12 bases between them. The CDR3 length is 14 residues. Germline CDR1 MGHDK, CDR2 SYGVNS. Study-level points and caveats: HTLV-1-associated myelopathy showed the most TCR clonal expansion; multiple sclerosis the least, below healthy controls.

Healthy control samples came from blood bank volunteers in Maryland, USA. The sorted libraries involved the use of around 1 million CD4+ or CD8+ T cells. cDNA was made by 5'RACE with 10-nucleotide random UMIs. TCRdb recomputed calls from the 5' RACE reads with MiXCR, one row per CDR3 protein. The sample yields about 30,000 distinct CDR3 sequences, 4.5% to 7% seen once. This clonotype was found many times. Its antigen is undetermined. The sequence derives from a woman aged 45-59 years in good health. The chain combines TRBV25-1 with TRBJ2-1; D perhaps matches TRBD1 (6 bases). Sequenced input: CD4+ T cells from blood. The CDR3 nucleotides read TGTGCCAGCAGTGAGATCACAGGGATCAATGAGCAGTTCTTC. It specifies CASSEITGINEQFF.